These T cell receptor beta chains were read from a single sample in a study of graft-versus-host responses after intestinal transplantation. The repertoire was sequenced with immunoSEQ multiplex PCR; TCRdb's copy has only in-frame clones and lacks some. The sample holds 9,600 or so clones; over 90% are singletons and the top ten take roughly 17%. This specimen consisted of bone marrow, obtained around 520 days after intestinal transplantation. The receptors were gathered from a human patient who received an intestinal transplant, so some T cells may come from the graft donor. Both conserved end residues are part of each CDR3. The order of the fields is D gene, V gene, J gene, clone size, CDR3 DNA, CDR3 protein. A D gene is named only where the DNA matches it firmly. Size is stated for part of the rows, as once, few or many counts, or as a class when the clone is expanded.

d_gene: .
v_gene: TRBV15
j_gene: TRBJ2-7
abundance: .
CDR3nt: TGTGCCACCAGCGGACTGAGGGAGTCCTACGAGCAGTACTTC
CDR3aa: CATSGLRESYEQYF

d_gene: .
v_gene: TRBV18
j_gene: TRBJ1-5
abundance: once
CDR3nt: TGTGCCAGCTCACCGGGGAGGGGCATTCAGCCCCAGCATTTT
CDR3aa: CASSPGRGIQPQHF

d_gene: .
v_gene: TRBV29-1
j_gene: TRBJ2-4
abundance: once
CDR3nt: TGCAGCGTTGGCACTTCCCGTCTAGCCAAAAACATTCAGTACTTC
CDR3aa: CSVGTSRLAKNIQYF

d_gene: TRBD1
v_gene: TRBV19
j_gene: TRBJ1-1
abundance: few
CDR3nt: TGTGCCAGTAGTACCGACAGGGACACTGAAGCTTTCTTT
CDR3aa: CASSTDRDTEAFF

d_gene: TRBD2
v_gene: TRBV6-6
j_gene: TRBJ2-7
abundance: .
CDR3nt: TGTGCCAGCAGTTACGGTCAGGGCGGGGGCTACGAGCAGTACTTC
CDR3aa: CASSYGQGGGYEQYF

d_gene: TRBD1
v_gene: TRBV28
j_gene: TRBJ2-7
abundance: .
CDR3nt: TGTGCCAGCAGCCGGGACAGGGTCTCCTACGAGCAGTACTTC
CDR3aa: CASSRDRVSYEQYF

d_gene: .
v_gene: TRBV6-5
j_gene: TRBJ1-4
abundance: .
CDR3nt: TGTGCCAGCAGGGGGGTCGAGGCTCTTAATGAAAAACTGTTTTTT
CDR3aa: CASRGVEALNEKLFF

d_gene: .
v_gene: TRBV6-5
j_gene: TRBJ2-4
abundance: once
CDR3nt: TGTGCCAGCAGTCAGACTAGGGAGCGATTAAACATTCAGTACTTC
CDR3aa: CASSQTRERLNIQYF

d_gene: TRBD1
v_gene: TRBV7-2
j_gene: TRBJ1-4
abundance: .
CDR3nt: TGTGCCAGCAGCCTCCTTGGGACAGGGTTCAATGAAAAACTGTTTTTT
CDR3aa: CASSLLGTGFNEKLFF

d_gene: .
v_gene: TRBV4-3
j_gene: TRBJ2-7
abundance: .
CDR3nt: TGCGCCAGCAGCCAAAGCCAGGACAGCTCCTACGAGCAGTACTTC
CDR3aa: CASSQSQDSSYEQYF

d_gene: .
v_gene: TRBV6-5
j_gene: TRBJ2-7
abundance: .
CDR3nt: TGTGCCAGCACCCCAGGGTATGGGTACGAGCAGTACTTC
CDR3aa: CASTPGYGYEQYF

d_gene: .
v_gene: TRBV7-3
j_gene: TRBJ2-5
abundance: .
CDR3nt: TGTGCCAGCAGCTTATTGTGGGGAGAGACCCAGTACTTC
CDR3aa: CASSLLWGETQYF

d_gene: .
v_gene: TRBV5-1
j_gene: TRBJ1-5
abundance: .
CDR3nt: TGCGCCAGCAGCTTGGCGAGCAATCAGCCCCAGCATTTT
CDR3aa: CASSLASNQPQHF

d_gene: TRBD1
v_gene: TRBV6-5
j_gene: TRBJ1-2
abundance: .
CDR3nt: TGTGCCAGTGCTAAGACAGGGGAGTATGGCTACACCTTC
CDR3aa: CASAKTGEYGYTF

d_gene: .
v_gene: TRBV28
j_gene: TRBJ1-3
abundance: .
CDR3nt: TGTGCCAGCAGTTCCCCAGGGGACTTTGGAAACACCATATATTTT
CDR3aa: CASSSPGDFGNTIYF

d_gene: .
v_gene: TRBV4-1
j_gene: TRBJ1-5
abundance: .
CDR3nt: TGCGCCAGCAGCCAAGATCTCAGGGCAGGGGAAAGCAATCAGCCCCAGCATTTT
CDR3aa: CASSQDLRAGESNQPQHF

d_gene: TRBD2
v_gene: TRBV7-8
j_gene: TRBJ2-1
abundance: .
CDR3nt: TGTGCCAGCAGCGCCCGACTAGCGGGGCTCTACAATGAGCAGTTCTTC
CDR3aa: CASSARLAGLYNEQFF

d_gene: .
v_gene: TRBV7-9
j_gene: TRBJ2-2
abundance: .
CDR3nt: TGTGCCAGCAGCTTAGAGGTATCTCCCGGGGAGCTGTTTTTT
CDR3aa: CASSLEVSPGELFF

d_gene: .
v_gene: TRBV2
j_gene: TRBJ2-7
abundance: few
CDR3nt: TGTGCCAGCAGGGGCCTCTCCTACGAGCAGTACTTC
CDR3aa: CASRGLSYEQYF

d_gene: TRBD1
v_gene: TRBV27
j_gene: TRBJ2-1
abundance: .
CDR3nt: TGTGCCAGCATCCCCAGACAGGGGCAGTACAATGAGCAGTTCTTC
CDR3aa: CASIPRQGQYNEQFF

d_gene: .
v_gene: TRBV11-1
j_gene: TRBJ2-7
abundance: .
CDR3nt: TGTGCCAGCAGCTTAGTGACTTCCTACGAGCAGTACTTC
CDR3aa: CASSLVTSYEQYF

d_gene: TRBD2
v_gene: TRBV11-2
j_gene: TRBJ2-7
abundance: .
CDR3nt: TGTGCCAGCAGCTTTGGGCGGACTAGCGGGGGATTGGAGCAGTACTTC
CDR3aa: CASSFGRTSGGLEQYF

d_gene: .
v_gene: TRBV6-5
j_gene: TRBJ1-6
abundance: .
CDR3nt: TGTGCCAGCAGTTACTCGGGGCAGGGTGAAAATTCACCCCTCCACTTT
CDR3aa: CASSYSGQGENSPLHF

d_gene: .
v_gene: TRBV7-9
j_gene: TRBJ1-1
abundance: .
CDR3nt: TGTGCCAGCAGCCCCCGAGCCGGGTACACTGAAGCTTTCTTT
CDR3aa: CASSPRAGYTEAFF

d_gene: .
v_gene: TRBV13
j_gene: TRBJ2-3
abundance: .
CDR3nt: TGTGCCAGCAGCTGGGGACGGACAGATACGCAGTATTTT
CDR3aa: CASSWGRTDTQYF

d_gene: TRBD1
v_gene: TRBV7-9
j_gene: TRBJ2-7
abundance: .
CDR3nt: TGTGCCAGCAGCCCCAGGGACAGACTCTACGAGCAGTACTTC
CDR3aa: CASSPRDRLYEQYF

d_gene: .
v_gene: TRBV6-4
j_gene: TRBJ2-5
abundance: .
CDR3nt: TGTGCCAGCAGTGACTCTCTAGGATCTGTACAAGAGACCCAGTACTTC
CDR3aa: CASSDSLGSVQETQYF

d_gene: .
v_gene: TRBV2
j_gene: TRBJ1-5
abundance: .
CDR3nt: TGTGCCAGCAGTCCAACGCCTAGCAATCAGCCCCAGCATTTT
CDR3aa: CASSPTPSNQPQHF

d_gene: .
v_gene: TRBV5-4
j_gene: TRBJ2-1
abundance: .
CDR3nt: TGTGCCAGCAGCTTGGGGACCTTAGACAATGAGCAGTTCTTC
CDR3aa: CASSLGTLDNEQFF

d_gene: .
v_gene: TRBV7-7
j_gene: TRBJ2-1
abundance: .
CDR3nt: TGTGCTAGCAGCTTAGGGCCAAGCTCCTACAATGAGCAGTTCTTC
CDR3aa: CASSLGPSSYNEQFF

d_gene: .
v_gene: TRBV20-1
j_gene: TRBJ1-1
abundance: .
CDR3nt: TGCAGTGCTTCCCAGGGTGCTGAAGCTTTCTTT
CDR3aa: CSASQGAEAFF

d_gene: TRBD2
v_gene: TRBV15
j_gene: TRBJ2-1
abundance: .
CDR3nt: TGTGCCACCAGCGGGGGGGGAGGACTAGCGGGCTACAATGAGCAGTTCTTC
CDR3aa: CATSGGGGLAGYNEQFF

d_gene: TRBD1
v_gene: TRBV18
j_gene: TRBJ1-1
abundance: .
CDR3nt: TGTGCCAGCTCACCTGGACAGGGTTTTTCCACTGAAGCTTTCTTT
CDR3aa: CASSPGQGFSTEAFF

d_gene: .
v_gene: TRBV6-5
j_gene: TRBJ2-7
abundance: .
CDR3nt: TGTGCCAGCAGTGAATTGGACTACGAGCAGTACTTC
CDR3aa: CASSELDYEQYF

d_gene: TRBD2
v_gene: TRBV7-3
j_gene: TRBJ2-3
abundance: .
CDR3nt: TGTGCCAGCAGCACGGGACTAGCGGGGTACCTGGATACGCAGTATTTT
CDR3aa: CASSTGLAGYLDTQYF

d_gene: .
v_gene: TRBV4-1
j_gene: TRBJ1-2
abundance: .
CDR3nt: TGCGCCAGCAGCCAGGGACTGGGACCCTATGGCTACACCTTC
CDR3aa: CASSQGLGPYGYTF

d_gene: .
v_gene: TRBV4-3
j_gene: TRBJ2-1
abundance: .
CDR3nt: TGCGCCAGCAGCCAAGATCCCGCGGGAAGATCCTACAATGAGCAGTTCTTC
CDR3aa: CASSQDPAGRSYNEQFF

d_gene: .
v_gene: TRBV9
j_gene: TRBJ1-5
abundance: .
CDR3nt: TGTGCCAGCAGCGTATCACAAACCAATCAGCCCCAGCATTTT
CDR3aa: CASSVSQTNQPQHF

d_gene: .
v_gene: TRBV5-4
j_gene: TRBJ2-5
abundance: .
CDR3nt: TGTGCCAGCAGCTTGGATTTTGAGGCAGACCAAGAGACCCAGTACTTC
CDR3aa: CASSLDFEADQETQYF

d_gene: .
v_gene: TRBV27
j_gene: TRBJ2-2
abundance: .
CDR3nt: TGTGCCAGCAGTTTATCCCCTTCCGGGGAGCTGTTTTTT
CDR3aa: CASSLSPSGELFF

d_gene: .
v_gene: TRBV5-4
j_gene: TRBJ2-2
abundance: .
CDR3nt: TGTGCCAGCAGCTTAGATTCCGGGACTCGACCCACCGGGGAGCTGTTTTTT
CDR3aa: CASSLDSGTRPTGELFF

d_gene: TRBD2
v_gene: TRBV28
j_gene: TRBJ2-1
abundance: .
CDR3nt: TGTGCCAGCAGTAGCGGGGTTAATAATGAGCAGTTCTTC
CDR3aa: CASSSGVNNEQFF

d_gene: .
v_gene: TRBV18
j_gene: TRBJ2-7
abundance: .
CDR3nt: TGTGCCAGCTCACCTGGAACAGCATCCTCCTACGAGCAGTACTTC
CDR3aa: CASSPGTASSYEQYF

d_gene: TRBD2
v_gene: TRBV30
j_gene: TRBJ2-3
abundance: .
CDR3nt: TGTGCCTGGAGTGTAGCGGGAGGGCCCCCAGATACGCAGTATTTT
CDR3aa: CAWSVAGGPPDTQYF

d_gene: .
v_gene: TRBV28
j_gene: TRBJ2-3
abundance: .
CDR3nt: TGTGCCAGCAGTTTACCCGGATCATACACAGATACGCAGTATTTT
CDR3aa: CASSLPGSYTDTQYF

d_gene: .
v_gene: TRBV27
j_gene: TRBJ1-5
abundance: .
CDR3nt: TGTGCCAGCAGCTTTAACACGAATCAGCCCCAGCATTTT
CDR3aa: CASSFNTNQPQHF

d_gene: TRBD1
v_gene: TRBV4-1
j_gene: TRBJ2-7
abundance: .
CDR3nt: TGCGCCAGCAGCCAGAAGGGGGCCGGGTCCTACGAGCAGTACTTC
CDR3aa: CASSQKGAGSYEQYF

d_gene: .
v_gene: TRBV5-6
j_gene: TRBJ2-1
abundance: .
CDR3nt: TGTGCCAGCAGCGAAGACTCGTTATACAATGAGCAGTTCTTC
CDR3aa: CASSEDSLYNEQFF

d_gene: .
v_gene: TRBV6-5
j_gene: TRBJ2-5
abundance: .
CDR3nt: TGTGCCAGCGCGGGGACAGTTGATTTTCAAGAGACCCAGTACTTC
CDR3aa: CASAGTVDFQETQYF

d_gene: .
v_gene: TRBV15
j_gene: TRBJ2-1
abundance: .
CDR3nt: TGTGCCACCAGCAGAGATCTGGGTAACAATGAGCAGTTCTTC
CDR3aa: CATSRDLGNNEQFF

d_gene: .
v_gene: TRBV4-3
j_gene: TRBJ2-6
abundance: .
CDR3nt: TGCGCCAGCAGCCCGTGGGCCGGGGCCAACGTCCTGACTTTC
CDR3aa: CASSPWAGANVLTF

d_gene: TRBD2
v_gene: TRBV11-1
j_gene: TRBJ2-7
abundance: .
CDR3nt: TGTGCCAGCAGCTTAGGACTAGCGGGAGTGGGCTCCTACGAGCAGTACTTC
CDR3aa: CASSLGLAGVGSYEQYF

d_gene: .
v_gene: TRBV9
j_gene: TRBJ2-1
abundance: .
CDR3nt: TGTGCCAGCAGCGTAGGCGGACAGTCTACGCAGTTCTTC
CDR3aa: CASSVGGQSTQFF

d_gene: .
v_gene: TRBV6-1
j_gene: TRBJ2-1
abundance: once
CDR3nt: TGTGCCATCAGTGAGAATAGGAGTCGGGGCAGCTTTCACAATGAGCAGTTCTTC
CDR3aa: CAISENRSRGSFHNEQFF